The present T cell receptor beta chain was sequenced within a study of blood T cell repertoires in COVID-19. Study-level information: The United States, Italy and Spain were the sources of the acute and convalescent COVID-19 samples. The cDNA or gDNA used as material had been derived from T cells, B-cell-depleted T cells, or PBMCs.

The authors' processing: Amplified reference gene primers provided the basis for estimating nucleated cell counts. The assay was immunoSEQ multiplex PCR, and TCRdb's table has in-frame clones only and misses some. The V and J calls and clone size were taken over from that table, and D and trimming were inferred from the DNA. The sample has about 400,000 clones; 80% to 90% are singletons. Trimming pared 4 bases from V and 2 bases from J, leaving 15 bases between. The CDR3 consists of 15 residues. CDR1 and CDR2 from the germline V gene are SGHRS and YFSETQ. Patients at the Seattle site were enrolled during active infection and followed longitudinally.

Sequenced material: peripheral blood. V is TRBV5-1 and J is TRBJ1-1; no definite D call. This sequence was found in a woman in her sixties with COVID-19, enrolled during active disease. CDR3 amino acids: CASSPLREGNTEAFF. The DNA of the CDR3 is TGCGCCAGCAGCCCACTGAGGGAAGGAAACACTGAAGCTTTCTTT.